This TCR beta chain is from a study of radiotherapy plus CTLA-4 blockade in lung cancer. Findings of the study overall: In blood, after radiotherapy plus ipilimumab, tumor-derived TCR clones expanded. Early clonal dynamics of blood T cells, together with interferon-beta, were reported as the best response predictor.

V gave up 3 bases and J gave up 7 bases, with 15 bases separating them. The CDR3 runs to 13 residues. Germline CDR1 and CDR2: SQVTM and ANQGSEA. Notes on this clone: Its antigen is not identified.

Only in-frame clones appear in the TCRdb table, and some are missing; sequencing was by immunoSEQ multiplex PCR. The sample lists 85,000 to 120,000 clones; more than 75% were seen once. The specimen was peripheral blood, collected from a patient treated with radiotherapy plus ipilimumab. The chain couples TRBV29-1 to TRBJ1-2; possibly TRBD1 for D (5 bases). The receptor was derived from a human donor with non-small cell lung cancer that progressed on radiotherapy plus ipilimumab. Some clones in this sample may be carry-over from other donors' samples. The CDR3 DNA sequence: TGCAGCGTTGACACCCCGGGGGACTCTGGCTACACCTTC. It codes for CSVDTPGDSGYTF. The entire variable domain, with the rest obtained from reference TRBV29-1 and TRBJ1-2, is as follows: SAVISQKPSRDICQRGTSLTIQCQVDSQVTMMFWYRQQPGQSLTLIATANQGSEATYESGFVIDKFPISRPNLTFSTLTVSNMSPEDSSIYLCSVDTPGDSGYTFGSGTRLTVV.